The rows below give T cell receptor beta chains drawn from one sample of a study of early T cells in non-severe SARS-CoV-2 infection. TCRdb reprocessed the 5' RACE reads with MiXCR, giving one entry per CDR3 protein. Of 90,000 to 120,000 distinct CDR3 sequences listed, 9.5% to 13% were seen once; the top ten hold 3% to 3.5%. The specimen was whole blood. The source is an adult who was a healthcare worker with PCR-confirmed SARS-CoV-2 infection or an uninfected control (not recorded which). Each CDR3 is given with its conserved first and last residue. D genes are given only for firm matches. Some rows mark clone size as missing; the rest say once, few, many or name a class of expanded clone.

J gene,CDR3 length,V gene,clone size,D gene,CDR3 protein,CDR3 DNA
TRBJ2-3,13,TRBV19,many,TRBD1,CASSTGQPDTQYF,TGTGCCAGTAGTACGGGACAGCCAGATACGCAGTATTTT
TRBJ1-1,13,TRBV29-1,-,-,CSLRKGMNTEAFF,TGCAGCCTGAGGAAGGGTATGAACACTGAAGCTTTCTTT
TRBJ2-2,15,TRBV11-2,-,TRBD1,CASRAGQAYTGELFF,TGTGCCAGCAGGGCAGGACAGGCGTACACCGGGGAGCTGTTTTTT
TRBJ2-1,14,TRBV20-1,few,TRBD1,CSAPDRGPYNEQFF,TGCAGTGCGCCGGACAGGGGGCCTTACAATGAGCAGTTCTTC
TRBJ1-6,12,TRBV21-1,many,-,CASSPIGNRVHF,TGTGCCAGCAGCCCTATCGGCAACAGGGTACACTTT
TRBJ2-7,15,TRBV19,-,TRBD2,CASSMGGRAPYEQYF,TGTGCCAGTAGTATGGGCGGGAGGGCCCCCTACGAGCAGTACTTC
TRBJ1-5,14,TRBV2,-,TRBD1,CASSQQGTPQPQHF,TGTGCCAGCAGCCAACAGGGGACCCCTCAGCCCCAGCATTTT
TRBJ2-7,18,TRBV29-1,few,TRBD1,CSVATYETGALNSYEQYF,TGCAGCGTTGCTACGTACGAGACAGGGGCATTAAACTCCTACGAGCAGTACTTC
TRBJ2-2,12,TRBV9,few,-,CASKGNTGELFF,TGTGCCAGCAAAGGGAACACCGGGGAGCTGTTTTTT
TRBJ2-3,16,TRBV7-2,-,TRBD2,CASSRTSGSKPDTQYF,TGTGCCAGCAGTCGGACTAGCGGGAGTAAGCCAGATACGCAGTATTTT
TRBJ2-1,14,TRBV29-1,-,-,CSVYRDRGSNEQFF,TGCAGCGTCTACAGGGATCGGGGTTCCAATGAGCAGTTCTTC
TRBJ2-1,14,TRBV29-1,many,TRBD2,CSVGRLAGGNEQFF,TGCAGCGTTGGAAGACTAGCGGGAGGAAATGAGCAGTTCTTC
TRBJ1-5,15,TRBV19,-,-,CASSIRQGINQPQHF,TGTGCCAGTAGTATAAGGCAGGGGATCAATCAGCCCCAGCATTTT
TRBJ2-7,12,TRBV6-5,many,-,CASGRGPYEQYF,TGTGCCAGCGGGCGGGGACCCTACGAGCAGTACTTC
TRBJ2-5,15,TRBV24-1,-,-,CATSDPRGSGETQYF,TGTGCCACCAGTGATCCGAGGGGGTCGGGGGAGACCCAGTACTTC
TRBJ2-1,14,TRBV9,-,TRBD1,CASSVLTGSNEQFF,TGTGCCAGTAGCGTTCTGACAGGGAGCAATGAGCAGTTCTTC
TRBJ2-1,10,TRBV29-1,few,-,CSVGDHEQFF,TGCAGCGTTGGGGACCATGAGCAGTTCTTC
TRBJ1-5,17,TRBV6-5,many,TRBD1,CASSPDTGGRGTQPQHF,TGTGCCAGCAGCCCAGATACAGGGGGCCGTGGTACTCAGCCCCAGCATTTT
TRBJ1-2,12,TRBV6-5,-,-,CASSGAPYGYTF,TGTGCCAGCTCGGGGGCGCCTTATGGCTACACCTTC
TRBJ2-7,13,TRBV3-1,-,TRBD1,CASGGQGPYEQYF,TGTGCCAGCGGTGGACAGGGGCCCTACGAGCAGTACTTC
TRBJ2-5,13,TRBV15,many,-,CATSSTGQETQYF,TGTGCCACCAGCAGTACAGGGCAAGAGACCCAGTACTTC
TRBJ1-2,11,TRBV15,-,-,CATSAGWIYTF,TGTGCCACCAGCGCGGGGTGGATCTACACCTTC
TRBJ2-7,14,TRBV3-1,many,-,CASSQQGETYEQYF,TGTGCCAGCAGCCAACAGGGAGAGACCTACGAGCAGTACTTC
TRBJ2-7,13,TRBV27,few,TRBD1,CASQGAHSYEQYF,TGTGCCTCACAGGGGGCGCATAGCTACGAGCAGTACTTC
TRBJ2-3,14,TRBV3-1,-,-,CASSQEGGTDTQYF,TGTGCCAGCAGCCAAGAGGGGGGCACAGATACGCAGTATTTT
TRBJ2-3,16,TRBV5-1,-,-,CASSFTRGTGTDTQYF,TGCGCCAGCAGCTTCACACGGGGAACCGGCACAGATACGCAGTATTTT
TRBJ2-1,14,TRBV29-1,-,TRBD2,CSVDLLAAYNEQFF,TGCAGCGTTGATTTGCTAGCGGCCTACAATGAGCAGTTCTTC
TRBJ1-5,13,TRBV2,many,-,CASSEESNQPQHF,TGTGCCAGCAGTGAAGAGAGCAATCAGCCCCAGCATTTT
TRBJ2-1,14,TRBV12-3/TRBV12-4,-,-,CASSLAVGYNEQFF,TGTGCCAGCAGTTTAGCGGTCGGCTACAATGAGCAGTTCTTC
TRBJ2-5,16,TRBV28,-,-,CASIPSGTPKGETQYF,TGTGCCAGCATCCCATCCGGGACCCCTAAGGGAGAGACCCAGTACTTC
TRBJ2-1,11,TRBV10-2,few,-,CASRLVHEQFF,TGCGCCAGCAGATTAGTACATGAGCAGTTCTTC
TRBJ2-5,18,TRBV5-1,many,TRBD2,CASSLGGRGARGQETQYF,TGCGCCAGCAGCTTGGGAGGGCGGGGGGCGCGAGGACAAGAGACCCAGTACTTC
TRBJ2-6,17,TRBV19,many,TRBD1,CASSSTGAVSGANVLTF,TGTGCCAGTAGTTCGACAGGGGCTGTCTCTGGGGCCAACGTCCTGACTTTC
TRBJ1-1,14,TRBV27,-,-,CASSFGGGAHEAFF,TGTGCCAGCAGTTTCGGGGGGGGTGCCCATGAAGCTTTCTTT
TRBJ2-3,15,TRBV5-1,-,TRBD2,CANSPSGRATDTQYF,TGCGCCAACAGCCCGAGCGGGAGGGCCACAGATACGCAGTATTTT
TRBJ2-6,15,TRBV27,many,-,CASSLRDPGANVLTF,TGTGCCAGCAGCCTCAGGGACCCCGGGGCCAACGTCCTGACTTTC
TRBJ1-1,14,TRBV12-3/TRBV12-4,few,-,CASSLARLGTEAFF,TGTGCCAGCAGTTTGGCCCGTTTGGGCACTGAAGCTTTCTTT
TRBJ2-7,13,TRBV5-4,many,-,CASSSTGIEEQYF,TGTGCCAGCAGCTCCACAGGGATTGAGGAGCAGTACTTC
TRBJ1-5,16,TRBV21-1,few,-,CASSRDSQISNQPQHF,TGTGCCAGCAGTCGGGACAGTCAAATTAGCAATCAGCCCCAGCATTTT
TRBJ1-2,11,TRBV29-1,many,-,CSVDDRGGYTF,TGCAGCGTTGATGACCGGGGTGGCTACACCTTC
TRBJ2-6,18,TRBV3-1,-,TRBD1,CASSQVHPGGSGANVLTF,TGTGCCAGCAGCCAAGTTCACCCAGGGGGCAGTGGGGCCAACGTCCTGACTTTC
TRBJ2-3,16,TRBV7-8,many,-,CASSLVPAVVVDTQYF,TGTGCCAGCAGCTTAGTCCCAGCGGTGGTTGTAGATACGCAGTATTTT
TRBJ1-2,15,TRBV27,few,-,CASSNAGRANYGYTF,TGTGCCAGCAGCAATGCGGGGAGAGCTAACTATGGCTACACCTTC
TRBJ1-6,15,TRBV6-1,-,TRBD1,CASSGRTGMNSPLHF,TGTGCCAGCAGTGGCCGGACAGGGATGAATTCACCCCTCCACTTT
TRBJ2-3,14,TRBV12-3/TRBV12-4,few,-,CASSPPPAGDTQYF,TGTGCCAGCAGTCCCCCCCCCGCGGGAGATACGCAGTATTTT
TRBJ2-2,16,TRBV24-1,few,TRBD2,CATSGSGSRNTGELFF,TGTGCCACCAGTGGGAGCGGGAGCAGGAACACCGGGGAGCTGTTTTTT
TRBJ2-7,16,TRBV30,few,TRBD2,CAWSRLAGPSSYEQYF,TGTGCCTGGAGTAGGCTAGCGGGTCCCAGCTCCTACGAGCAGTACTTC
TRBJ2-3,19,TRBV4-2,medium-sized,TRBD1,CASSQDYDREVPDADTQYF,TGTGCCAGCAGCCAAGATTACGACAGGGAAGTTCCTGATGCAGATACGCAGTATTTT
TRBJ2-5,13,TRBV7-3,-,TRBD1,CASSVGQGGTQYF,TGTGCCAGCAGCGTAGGACAGGGAGGGACCCAGTACTTC
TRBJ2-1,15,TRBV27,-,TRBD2,CASSSGGTIYNEQFF,TGTGCCAGCAGTTCGGGAGGGACAATCTACAATGAGCAGTTCTTC
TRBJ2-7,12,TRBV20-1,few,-,CSAQTDTYEQYF,TGCAGTGCCCAGACAGACACTTACGAGCAGTACTTC
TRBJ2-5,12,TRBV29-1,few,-,CSVAGNQETQYF,TGCAGCGTTGCCGGAAACCAAGAGACCCAGTACTTC
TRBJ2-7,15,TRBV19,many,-,CASSVRVASAYEQYF,TGTGCCAGTAGTGTGCGGGTAGCTTCGGCCTACGAGCAGTACTTC
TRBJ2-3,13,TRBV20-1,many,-,CSARDVPTDTQYF,TGCAGTGCTAGAGATGTTCCCACAGATACGCAGTATTTT
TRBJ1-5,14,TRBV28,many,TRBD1,CASSLTGVGQPQHF,TGTGCCAGCAGCCTTACAGGGGTAGGTCAGCCCCAGCATTTT